This entry features one TCR beta chain sequence. Antigen specificity is unknown. These data originate in a study of cytomegalovirus exposure and HLA in healthy donors. The CDR3 runs 16 residues. The V and J ends lost 1 base and 8 bases, in that order; junction bases with no gene match: 7. Germline loops: CDR1 SGDLS, CDR2 YYNGEE. PCR used 60 Vbeta primers and 13 Jbeta primers. Using immunoSEQ multiplex PCR, the repertoire was profiled, and TCRdb retains in-frame clones only, with some absent. The sample consists of about 200,000 clones, 80% to 85% of them appearing once. Regarding the study as a whole: CMV antigen specificity was confirmed in vitro for a few CMV-associated chains.

This sequence joins TRBV9 and TRBJ2-1, with 12 bases aligning to TRBD2. Input material: PBMCs. This TCR derives from a woman aged 40 to 50 in good health and CMV-seronegative. CDR3 nucleotides: TGTGCCAGCAGCGTACTAGCGGGGGGGGTAGTCGATGAGCAGTTCTTC. Amino acid sequence: CASSVLAGGVVDEQFF.